What follows are 8 T cell receptor beta chains derived from one specimen sequenced in a study of cytomegalovirus exposure and HLA in healthy donors. The PCR had 60 Vbeta and 13 Jbeta primers. The protocol was immunoSEQ multiplex PCR, while the TCRdb copy is restricted to in-frame clones and leaves out a portion. The sample lists around 170,000 clones, around 68% occurring once. The sample consisted of PBMCs. Receptor source: a girl between 10 and 17 years old in good health and CMV-seronegative.

The chain carries TRBV2 and TRBJ1-1; D perhaps matches TRBD1 (5 bases). Germline CDR1 SNHLY, CDR2 FYNNEI. The V end lost 6 bases, the J end lost 4 bases, and 9 bases lay between the germline ends. This CDR3 is built from 12 residues. The CDR3 here is CASSGRGTEAFF. CDR3 sequence (DNA): TGTGCCAGCAGCGGGAGGGGCACTGAAGCTTTCTTT.

This clone has more than one count but fewer than ten. J is TRBJ2-1 and V is TRBV5-5; D is possibly TRBD2 (5 bases). The CDR3 sequence is 15 residues long. Trimming cost V 4 bases and J 3 bases, with 14 bases left between them. Germline-derived CDR1 and CDR2 are SGHKS and YYEKEE (reference sequence). The CDR3 loop reads CASSPEAPLYNEQFF. Written as DNA, the CDR3 is TGTGCCAGCAGCCCGGAGGCCCCCCTCTACAATGAGCAGTTCTTC. Variable domain in full (rest from reference TRBV5-5 and TRBJ2-1): DAGVTQSPTHLIKTRGQQVTLRCSPISGHKSVSWYQQVLGQGPQFIFQYYEKEERGRGNFPDRFSARQFPNYSSELNVNALLLGDSALYLCASSPEAPLYNEQFFGPGTRLTVL.

A few counts support this clone. V is TRBV29-1 and J is TRBJ1-5; 7 bases fit TRBD1. Germline V gene sequence: CDR1 SQVTM, CDR2 ANQGSEA. CDR3 length equals 13 residues. With 7 bases clipped from V and 2 bases from J, the junction kept 5 bases outside the gene matches. CDR3 region: CSGLDRGNQPQHF. CDR3 DNA: TGCAGCGGCCTAGACAGGGGCAATCAGCCCCAGCATTTT.

The chain has TRBV5-6 and TRBJ1-6, with no clear D. The CDR3 covers 13 residues. Germline V CDR1 and CDR2: SGHDT, YYEEEE. The V end was cut by 2 bases, the J end by 5 bases, with 5 bases between. CDR3 protein: CASSFPDNSPLHF. DNA of the CDR3: TGTGCCAGCAGCTTTCCAGATAATTCACCCCTCCACTTT.

This sequence joins TRBV30 and TRBJ2-7, with D possibly being TRBD1 (6 bases). V was trimmed by 7 bases and J by 2 bases, leaving 12 bases between them. This CDR3 region has 12 residues. Germline V gene lookup returns CDR1 GTSNPN and CDR2 SVGIG (reference sequence). The DNA for the CDR3 is TGTGCCTTAAAGACAGGCCCCTACGAGCAGTACTTC. Protein sequence: CALKTGPYEQYF.

The rearrangement joins TRBV30 to TRBJ1-4; TRBD1 agrees at 10 bases. Germline CDR1 is GTSNPN and CDR2 is SVGIG (reference sequence). The CDR3 sequence is 15 residues long. Losses at the gene ends were 0 bases for V and 11 bases for J; bases not matched to a gene: 9. The CDR3 nucleotides read TGTGCCTGGAGTGTATCCGGGGACAGGGGTCGGAAACTGTTTTTT. Amino acid sequence: CAWSVSGDRGRKLFF.

This chain joins TRBV9 and TRBJ2-7, with a weak D call TRBD2 (6 bases). The CDR3 sequence is 14 residues long. Germline CDR1 is SGDLS and CDR2 is YYNGEE. Trimming left V 3 bases short and J 3 bases short, with 13 bases between. The CDR3 DNA reads as TGTGCCAGCAGCGGGGGAGTGGGGGGCTACGAGCAGTACTTC. Translating gives CASSGGVGGYEQYF.

The gene calls are TRBV30 and TRBJ1-1; D unclear. This CDR3 contains 13 residues. Trimming removed 0 bases at V and 4 bases at J, with 9 bases between. Germline CDR1 and CDR2: GTSNPN and SVGIG (reference sequence). CDR3: CAWSVLRSTEAFF. CDR3 in DNA: TGTGCCTGGAGTGTACTCCGGTCCACTGAAGCTTTCTTT. The variable domain in full, with the rest retrieved from reference TRBV30 and TRBJ1-1, is SQTIHQWPATLVQPVGSPLSLECTVEGTSNPNLYWYRQAAGRGLQLLFYSVGIGQISSEVPQNLSASRPQDRQFILSSKKLLLSDSGFYLCAWSVLRSTEAFFGQGTRLTVV.